This TCR beta chain was observed in a study of siplizumab effects on memory and regulatory T cells. Notes on the study in general: Memory T cells appeared less diverse than naive cells, which seemed to contribute substantially to alloresponse.

The CDR3 consists of 12 residues. Germline CDR1 MDHEN, CDR2 SYDVKM. The germline V and J ends were trimmed by 6 bases and 4 bases, with 9 bases remaining between them. This clone was picked up one time. Antigen: not known. TCR templates, roughly 10^5 per sample, were assayed. Assay: immunoSEQ multiplex PCR; the TCRdb copy retains only in-frame clones and omits some. The top ten hold 17% of the sample, which has approximately 48,000 clones, over 90% seen once. The sequenced sample was CD8+ T cells sorted from blood. The receptor was derived from a human donor in good health. This chain joins TRBV28 and TRBJ1-1; tentative D call: TRBD1 (6 bases). In DNA, the CDR3 is TGTGCCAGCAGGGACAGTCGCACTGAAGCTTTCTTT. Translated, it gives CASRDSRTEAFF.